This TCR beta chain came from a study of blood T cell repertoires in COVID-19. Background on the study: PBMCs, B-cell-depleted T cells, or T cells provided the cDNA or gDNA that made up the material.

V shed 3 bases, J shed 5 bases, and the junction held 8 bases outside the gene matches. The germline gives CDR1 GTSNPN, CDR2 SVGIG (reference sequence). This CDR3 has 14 amino acids. Data came from immunoSEQ multiplex PCR; TCRdb stores just in-frame clones and leaves some out. This sample has about 270,000 clones; approximately 89% occur once, and the top ten carry approximately 9.7%. The sample was peripheral blood. The chain is built from TRBV30 and TRBJ2-3; the match to TRBD2 covers 7 bases. This sequence was found in a man aged 35 to 55 with active or convalescent COVID-19. The CDR3 DNA reads as TGTGCCTGGAGAGAGCGGGGAGGGGTAGATACGCAGTATTTT. Protein: CAWRERGGVDTQYF. Supplemented by reference TRBV30 and TRBJ2-3, the full variable domain reads SQTIHQWPATLVQPVGSPLSLECTVEGTSNPNLYWYRQAAGRGLQLLFYSVGIGQISSEVPQNLSASRPQDRQFILSSKKLLLSDSGFYLCAWRERGGVDTQYFGPGTRLTVL.